Presented here are 20 T cell receptor beta chains from one specimen sequenced in a study of T-cell reconstitution after alpha-beta-depleted transplantation in children. Unique molecular identifiers featured in how the TCRbeta library was prepared. TCRdb used MiXCR to reprocess the PCR reads, holding one entry per CDR3 protein. The sample comprises some 100,000 distinct CDR3 sequences, roughly a sixth of which are singletons, and about 19% rests with the top ten. Sample: PBMCs, mostly from graft donor cells, taken 180 days after TCRalphabeta/CD19-depleted stem cell transplant. Receptors were obtained from a male patient aged 2 to 10 who had a stem cell transplant for acute lymphoblastic leukemia, so the T cells may come from the graft donor.

This clonotype was detected only a few times. This chain joins TRBV7-2 and TRBJ2-3, with 7 bases that match TRBD2. Losses at the gene ends were 3 bases for V and 2 bases for J; bases not matched to a gene: 5. Germline assignment: CDR1 SGHTA and CDR2 FQGNSA. The CDR3 is made up of 15 amino acids. CDR3 protein: CASSFGDYSTDTQYF. In DNA form, the CDR3 reads TGTGCCAGCAGCTTTGGGGACTACTCCACAGATACGCAGTATTTT. The whole variable domain, filled in from reference TRBV7-2 and TRBJ2-3, reads GAGVSQSPSNKVTEKGKDVELRCDPISGHTALYWYRQSLGQGLEFLIYFQGNSAPDKSGLPSDRFSAERTGGSVSTLTIQRTQQEDSAVYLCASSFGDYSTDTQYFGPGTRLTVL.

This clonotype was seen a handful of times. The chain recombines TRBV14 with TRBJ2-1; D possibly matches TRBD1 or TRBD2 (5 bases each). The V end was cut by 1 base, the J end by 7 bases, with 17 bases between. The CDR3 extends over 16 amino acids. CDR1 and CDR2 (germline): SGHDN, FVKESK. CDR3 amino acids: CASSQVQGVSGNEQFF. In nucleotides, the CDR3 is TGTGCCAGCAGCCAAGTGCAAGGGGTATCGGGGAATGAGCAGTTCTTC.

This clonotype has just one count. This may be a read error: a much more frequent sequence differs by one nucleotide. The rearrangement links TRBV2 to TRBJ2-2, with D hard to call. V gave up 3 bases and J gave up 7 bases, with 6 bases separating them. CDR1 is SNHLY and CDR2 is FYNNEI in the germline V gene. CDR3 size: 12 residues. The chain's CDR3 is CASSEDGGELFF. The CDR3 bases are TGTGCCAGCAGTGAGGACGGCGGGGAGCTGTTTTTT.

The chain couples TRBV20-1 to TRBJ1-5, with D possibly being TRBD1 (6 bases). This CDR3 is built from 16 residues. Germline-derived CDR1 and CDR2 are DFQATT and SNEGSKA (reference sequence). CDR3 protein: CSSWGGTRGANQPQHF. The CDR3, as DNA: TGCAGCTCTTGGGGGGGAACTCGGGGGGCGAATCAGCCCCAGCATTTT.

In its sample, this clonotype was seen once. This rearrangement joins TRBV25-1 to TRBJ2-5; no reliable D call. The V and J ends lost 4 bases and 4 bases respectively, with 7 bases between them. Germline CDR1 and CDR2: MGHDK and SYGVNS. The CDR3 runs to 12 residues. CDR3: CASSAPRETQYF. The CDR3 DNA reads TGTGCCAGCAGTGCCCCCCGAGAGACCCAGTACTTC.

The rearrangement joins TRBV20-1 to TRBJ1-6; D may be TRBD1 (5 bases). The germline V gene has CDR1 DFQATT and CDR2 SNEGSKA (reference sequence). Trimming stripped 5 bases from V and 0 bases from J, with 17 bases between. The CDR3 runs to 17 residues. CDR3 sequence reads: CSAGGRREGSYNSPLHF. DNA of the CDR3: TGCAGTGCTGGAGGCCGCAGGGAGGGCTCCTATAATTCACCCCTCCACTTT.

This sequence joins TRBV7-9 and TRBJ2-1; D possibly corresponds to TRBD2 (6 bases). The V gene lost 6 bases and the J gene lost 5 bases, with 14 bases spanning the gap. CDR3 size: 14 residues. The germline V gene has CDR1 SEHNR and CDR2 FQNEAQ (reference sequence). CDR3 coding DNA: TGTGCCAGCAGAACTGGGTGGGGGGACAATGAGCAGTTCTTC. This translates into CASRTGWGDNEQFF.

The J gene is TRBJ2-2, the V gene TRBV19, with D maybe TRBD1 (6 bases). V lost 6 bases to trimming and J lost 4 bases, with 18 bases between them. The CDR3 loop spans 16 amino acids. CDR1 LNHDA and CDR2 SQIVND come from the germline V gene (reference sequence). The CDR3, as DNA: TGTGCCAGTAGATCCAGTTTGGGGGCTATCACCGGGGAGCTGTTTTTT. This codes for CASRSSLGAITGELFF.

This clonotype appeared a few times. The chain recombines TRBV7-2 with TRBJ2-5, with 9 bases identical to TRBD2. CDR3 length equals 16 residues. The trim removed 1 base at V and 0 bases at J, leaving 3 bases unmatched. Germline V CDR1 and CDR2: SGHTA, FQGNSA. The CDR3 DNA is TGTGCCAGCAGCTTAGAGGGACTAGCATACCAAGAGACCCAGTACTTC. Its translation: CASSLEGLAYQETQYF.

In its sample, this clonotype was seen a few times. The chain is built from TRBV5-1 and TRBJ2-2, with 8 nucleotides matching TRBD1. The length of the CDR3 is 17 residues. With V trimmed by 5 bases and J by 3 bases, 12 bases remained unmatched. Germline V lookup: CDR1 SGHRS, CDR2 YFSETQ. This CDR3 is CASSNDRQGLDTGELFF. Written as DNA, the CDR3 is TGCGCCAGCAGTAACGACAGACAGGGGTTGGACACCGGGGAGCTGTTTTTT.

The rearrangement links TRBV5-1 to TRBJ2-6; the D call may be TRBD1 or TRBD2 (5 bases each). Germline CDR1 is SGHRS and CDR2 is YFSETQ. The CDR3 runs 18 residues. V lost 2 bases and J 0 bases, leaving 15 bases between the germline ends. This CDR3 reads CASSFPVGDGSGANVLTF. In DNA form, the CDR3 reads TGCGCCAGCAGCTTCCCCGTGGGGGACGGCTCTGGGGCCAACGTCCTGACTTTC.

This clonotype showed up many times. The V and J genes are TRBV6-5 and TRBJ2-2; 12 nucleotides align to TRBD2. Per the germline V gene, CDR1 is MNHEY and CDR2 is SVGAGI. The CDR3 totals 17 residues. The trim removed 0 bases at V and 9 bases at J, leaving 8 bases unmatched. DNA of the CDR3: TGTGCCAGCAGTTACTCGATACTAGCGGGGGGAGCAAGGGAGCTGTTTTTT. This gives the protein CASSYSILAGGARELFF.

This clonotype turned up a few times. The chain links TRBV15 to TRBJ2-7; 8 positions agree with TRBD2. CDR1 is LNHNV, CDR2 YYDKDF, per germline (reference sequence). The CDR3 covers 15 residues. Trimming took 1 base from V and 5 from J; bases not matched to a gene: 7. The CDR3 sequence is CATSRVAGGPDEQYF. The CDR3 nucleotides read TGTGCCACCAGCAGAGTCGCGGGGGGCCCGGACGAGCAGTACTTC.

This clonotype was observed a handful of times. This chain links TRBV7-9 with TRBJ2-5; maybe TRBD1 (5 bases). CDR1 and CDR2 from the germline V gene are SEHNR and FQNEAQ (reference sequence). This CDR3 has 12 amino acids. Trimming took 6 bases from V and 5 from J, leaving 10 bases between them. Here the CDR3 reads CASRQATETQYF. The CDR3 nucleotides are TGTGCCAGCAGACAGGCTACGGAGACCCAGTACTTC. Full variable domain (rest looked up from reference TRBV7-9 and TRBJ2-5): DTGVSQNPRHKITKRGQNVTFRCDPISEHNRLYWYRQTLGQGPEFLTYFQNEAQLEKSRLLSDRFSAERPKGSFSTLEIQRTEQGDSAMYLCASRQATETQYFGPGTRLLVL.

Only a few counts were recorded for this clonotype. The chain employs TRBV5-1 and TRBJ2-2; 8 bases are a match to TRBD1. The CDR3 length is 17 residues. Germline CDR1 is SGHRS and CDR2 is YFSETQ. The junction had 10 bases not matched to a gene; V was cut back by 4 bases and J by 2 bases. CDR3 in amino acids: CASSPGLGQANTGELFF. As DNA, the CDR3 is TGCGCCAGCAGCCCTGGTTTGGGACAGGCAAACACCGGGGAGCTGTTTTTT.

The rearrangement links TRBV14 to TRBJ2-1; a possible D gene is TRBD1 (5 bases). The germline V gene has CDR1 SGHDN and CDR2 FVKESK. This CDR3 region has 14 residues. The V and J ends lost 2 bases and 7 bases respectively, with 12 bases between them. CDR3 in amino acids: CASSQLQGLNEQFF. The CDR3 nucleotides read TGTGCCAGCAGCCAATTGCAGGGCCTGAATGAGCAGTTCTTC.

A few counts support this clonotype. The V and J genes are TRBV27 and TRBJ2-6; TRBD1 aligns across 11 bases. The CDR3 extends over 17 amino acids. The ends lost 8 bases at V and 0 bases at J; junction bases unmatched: 6. Germline CDR1 MNHEY, CDR2 SMNVEV (reference sequence). The CDR3 spells CASHGDRGFSGANVLTF. In nucleotides, the CDR3 is TGTGCCAGCCACGGGGACAGGGGGTTCTCTGGGGCCAACGTCCTGACTTTC. Looking up the rest from reference TRBV27 and TRBJ2-6 gives the full variable domain: EAQVTQNPRYLITVTGKKLTVTCSQNMNHEYMSWYRQDPGLGLRQIYYSMNVEVTDKGDVPEGYKVSRKEKRNFPLILESPSPNQTSLYFCASHGDRGFSGANVLTFGAGSRLTVL.

The chain employs TRBV24-1 and TRBJ1-2; 12 bases map to TRBD1. V gave up 4 bases and J gave up 4 bases; unmatched junction bases: 9. The CDR3 has 17 amino acids. From germline, CDR1 is KGHDR and CDR2 SFDVKD. CDR3 DNA: TGTGCCACCAGTGACGCGGGACAGGGGGCTTCGAGCTATGGCTACACCTTC. Its protein is CATSDAGQGASSYGYTF.

Only a few counts were recorded for this clonotype. This chain joins TRBV5-4 and TRBJ2-3, with 11 positions matching TRBD1. With V trimmed by 4 bases and J by 1 base, 11 bases remained unmatched. This CDR3 contains 18 residues. CDR1 SGHNT and CDR2 YYREEE come from the germline V gene (reference sequence). CDR3 sequence: CASSDGQGAPRGTDTQYF. DNA for the CDR3: TGTGCCAGCAGCGACGGACAGGGGGCGCCCCGGGGCACAGATACGCAGTATTTT.

The rearrangement uses TRBV6-1 and TRBJ1-3, with TRBD1 matching over 10 bases. The length of the CDR3 is 16 residues. Looked up from germline, CDR1 is MNHNS and CDR2 is SASEGT. The V gene end was trimmed by 6 bases and the J gene end by 3 bases; junction bases not matched to a gene: 8. CDR3 loop: CASRSPGQGHGNTIYF. For the CDR3, the DNA is TGTGCCAGCAGATCGCCGGGACAGGGGCATGGAAACACCATATATTTT.